These 3 T cell receptor beta chains share one sample of origin, sequenced in a study of response to subunit inactivated influenza vaccine. TCRdb re-analysed the RT-PCR reads in MiXCR, keeping a single row per CDR3 protein. The sample contains 150,000 to 200,000 distinct CDR3 sequences, over 9.5% of which appear only once. The sample was also reused in another study, on T cells expressing NK-cell markers. From that paper: TCR beta cDNA was made by 5'RACE template switching with UMIs.

This material consisted of CD8+ T cells sorted from PBMCs, taken roughly 12 days after vaccination. Source of these receptors: a man between 50 and 59 years old who received an inactivated influenza vaccine.

As regards this clonotype: At one boundary the junction diverges from the germline segment, which might be a read error. The V and J genes are TRBV20-1 and TRBJ2-7; 10 bases match TRBD2. Germline V CDR1 and CDR2: DFQATT, SNEGSKA (reference sequence). This CDR3 contains 14 residues. This chain's CDR3 is CCALGTSETYEQYF. Written as DNA, the CDR3 is TGCTGTGCTCTCGGGACTAGCGAAACCTACGAGCAGTACTTC.

The J gene is TRBJ2-7, the V gene TRBV3-1, with a possible D match to TRBD2 (5 bases). The ends were cut back, 4 bases at V and 0 bases at J, with 19 bases in the middle. CDR3 length: 17 residues. The germline gives CDR1 LGHDT, CDR2 YNNKEL (reference sequence). The CDR3 loop reads CASSPPAGTLDSYEQYF. In nucleotides, the CDR3 is TGTGCCAGCAGCCCTCCGGCGGGTACATTGGACTCCTACGAGCAGTACTTC.

This clonotype was observed many times. The chain links TRBV28 to TRBJ2-1; the match to TRBD1 covers 8 bases. This CDR3 comprises 16 residues. V lost 3 bases and J lost 2; bases outside the gene matches: 6. The V gene's germline CDR1 is MDHEN and CDR2 SYDVKM. CDR3 in amino acids: CASSLAGGVTYNEQFF. The CDR3 DNA is TGTGCCAGCAGTTTGGCAGGGGGCGTCACCTACAATGAGCAGTTCTTC.